The TCR beta chain described here comes from a study of response to subunit inactivated influenza vaccine (dated by TCRdb to the late 2010s). With regard to the full study: The study used deep quantitative T cell receptor repertoire profiling to track responses to a trivalent subunit inactivated influenza vaccine.

A few counts support this clonotype. The antigen it binds to is not known. No base quality values were provided; no much bigger clone lies one nucleotide off. V is trimmed back by 7 bases and J by 8 bases, and the junction contains 4 bases that no gene match accounts for. Via the germline V gene, CDR1 is ENHRY and CDR2 SYGVKD. The CDR3 has 12 amino acids, counting the end cysteine and phenylalanine. CDR3 DNA is the only sequence kept; it has 36 bases, read in frame from the first base. Overall study outcomes, separate from this receptor: According to the authors, only a limited number of new T cells may be recruited by each seasonal influenza vaccination.

To prepare the library, RT-PCR was applied. The listed sequencing device is Illumina HiSeq 2500. The raw public reads went through TCRdb reprocessing: fastp at Q25, MiXCR clone calling, in-frame beta chains kept. Merged by CDR3 protein, the rows form single entries marked with the most common genes and DNA. The sample yields hundreds of thousands of distinct CDR3 sequences; about 25% were counted once. The top ten hold 1.5% to 2% of the sample. The chain couples TRBV10-3 to TRBJ2-1, and 8 bases in between align with TRBD1. The TCR sequence derives from a man in his fifties who received an inactivated influenza vaccine. Donor details come from another sample of the same person, matched by shared clones. The sequenced sample was CD4+ T cells sorted from PBMCs, obtained 5 days after vaccination. The bases are TGTGCCATCAACCAGGGGGCCGATGAGCAGTTCTTC. This codes for CAINQGADEQFF.